This T cell receptor beta chain was retrieved from a study of blood T cell repertoires in COVID-19. Turning to the study itself: Collection of acute and convalescent COVID-19 samples took place in the United States, Italy and Spain. T cells, B-cell-depleted T cells, or PBMCs provided the cDNA or gDNA that served as material.

In the original workflow: Nucleated cell number was recorded as an estimate derived from reference gene primer amplification. The table came from immunoSEQ multiplex PCR; TCRdb's copy has only in-frame clones and leaves some out. The V and J calls and clone size were taken over from that table, and D and trimming were inferred from the DNA. The sample has 52,000 or so clones; around nine tenths are singletons. Trimming cost V 7 bases and J 4 bases; bases outside gene matches: 12. CDR1 is MNHNY, CDR2 SVGAGI, per germline (reference sequence). This CDR3 region has 16 residues. Sequenced sample: peripheral blood. The rearrangement uses TRBV6-6 and TRBJ2-5; 10 bases are a match to TRBD2. The TCR originated in a man aged 55 to 70 with active COVID-19. The CDR3 coding sequence is TGTGCCAGCATCTATCGATTAGCGGGAGGTAGAGAGACCCAGTACTTC. Amino acid sequence: CASIYRLAGGRETQYF.